A selection of T cell receptor beta chains follows, all from one sample in a study of blood T cell repertoires in COVID-19. The assay was immunoSEQ multiplex PCR, and TCRdb's table has in-frame clones only and misses some. The repertoire includes roughly 71,000 clones, approximately 85% of them detected once, and roughly 25% sits in the top ten. The sequencing input was peripheral blood. All receptors derive from a man in his fifties or sixties with acute or convalescent COVID-19. Both conserved end residues are part of each CDR3. The order of the fields is J gene, D gene, clone size, V gene, CDR3 DNA, CDR3 protein. A D gene is named only where the DNA matches it firmly. Clone sizes are given selectively: once, few, many, or a class where the clone is expanded.

TRBJ2-1	.	once	TRBV15	TGTGCCACCAGCAGAGGGTCGTTCTTACAGGCTAGCTCCTACAATGAGCAGTTCTTC	CATSRGSFLQASSYNEQFF
TRBJ1-1	.	.	TRBV30	TGTGCCTGGAGTTCGGCCTACAGGGACCCTGAAGCTTTCTTT	CAWSSAYRDPEAFF
TRBJ2-7	.	.	TRBV9	TGTGCCAGCAGCGCCGGGAACGGGGCCTACGAGCAGTACTTC	CASSAGNGAYEQYF
TRBJ1-1	.	.	TRBV19	TGTGCCAGTAGTATAGAACGGGACACTGAAGCTTTCTTT	CASSIERDTEAFF
TRBJ2-7	TRBD1	.	TRBV5-1	TGCGCCAGCAGCTTGTGGGACAGGGGATCCTACGAGCAGTACTTC	CASSLWDRGSYEQYF
TRBJ1-2	TRBD1	.	TRBV3-1/TRBV3-2	TGTGCCAGCAGCCCAGTGACAGGGATCAACTATGGCTACACCTTC	CASSPVTGINYGYTF
TRBJ1-3	.	.	TRBV3-1/TRBV3-2	TGTGCCAGCAGCCAAGATTGGCAGGGGAGAAACACCATATATTTT	CASSQDWQGRNTIYF
TRBJ1-4	.	.	TRBV5-6	TGTGCCAGCAGCTTAACAGGGTTCCGGAATGAAAAACTGTTTTTT	CASSLTGFRNEKLFF
TRBJ2-1	.	few	TRBV25-1	TGTGCCAGCAGTGTCCCGGACAATGAGCAGTTCTTC	CASSVPDNEQFF
TRBJ2-2	.	.	TRBV24-1	TGTGCCACCAGTGATTCTGCGACAGGAGCGAACACCGGGGAGCTGTTTTTT	CATSDSATGANTGELFF
TRBJ1-2	.	.	TRBV6-5	TGTGCCAGCAGTATAACAGGCCAATCATCAGGGGGCTACACCTTC	CASSITGQSSGGYTF
TRBJ2-3	TRBD2	.	TRBV10-2	TGCGCCAGCAGTGCTCAGAGCGGGGCCTTAGATACGCAGTATTTT	CASSAQSGALDTQYF
TRBJ1-6	TRBD1	.	TRBV5-4	TGTGCCAGCTCGGGACAGGGCCAGGGCTATAATTCACCCCTCCACTTT	CASSGQGQGYNSPLHF
TRBJ1-1	TRBD1	.	TRBV5-4	TGTGCCAGCAGCTTAATAACAGGGGACACTGAAGCTTTCTTT	CASSLITGDTEAFF
TRBJ1-1	.	.	TRBV5-1	TGCGCCAGCAGCTTCACAGGTGACACTGAAGCTTTCTTT	CASSFTGDTEAFF
TRBJ2-7	TRBD2	.	TRBV7-2	TGTGCCAGCAGCCCTAGCGGGGGCTACGAGCAGTACTTC	CASSPSGGYEQYF
TRBJ1-2	.	.	TRBV15	TGTGCCACCAGTACGGGAAAGAACTATGGCTACACCTTC	CATSTGKNYGYTF
TRBJ1-4	TRBD1	.	TRBV2	TGTGCCAGCAGATCCGGGACAGTTAATGAAAAACTGTTTTTT	CASRSGTVNEKLFF
TRBJ1-6	.	.	TRBV3-1/TRBV3-2	TGTGCCAGCAGCCAAGTGTCAGGGAACAGTTCACCCCTCCACTTT	CASSQVSGNSSPLHF